Shown below are 24 T cell receptor beta chains from a single sample sequenced in a study of beta chain features in type 1 diabetes. What was sequenced were expressed TCRB transcripts, since all of the isolated RNA had been reverse transcribed. TCRdb's copy holds only in-frame clones and misses some; the assay was immunoSEQ multiplex PCR. This sample yields 140,000 or so clones, of which around 8.7% are seen a single time; 0.6% to 0.8% belongs to the top ten. The sequenced material came from central memory CD4+ T cells from blood. The receptors were sampled from a man aged 18 to 30 in good health.

This clone came up a few times. The chain is built from TRBV6-5 and TRBJ2-3; 12 nucleotides line up with TRBD2. The CDR3 is 13 residues long. Germline CDR1 MNHEY, CDR2 SVGAGI. The junction had 0 bases not matched to a gene; V was cut back by 5 bases and J by 6 bases. CDR3 sequence reads: CASSGTSGDTQYF. The CDR3 bases are TGTGCCAGCAGTGGGACTAGCGGGGATACGCAGTATTTT.

This clone was picked up a small number of times. The chain links TRBV19 to TRBJ2-3; TRBD2 aligns across 15 bases. CDR3 size: 16 residues. Germline V CDR1 and CDR2: LNHDA, SQIVND (reference sequence). Trimming cost V 6 bases and J 4 bases; bases outside gene matches: 5. The CDR3 sequence: CASSPGLAGGSDTQYF. CDR3 sequence (DNA): TGTGCCAGTAGCCCCGGACTAGCGGGGGGGTCAGATACGCAGTATTTT.

The CDR3 loop is CSVGQEQGRTNEKLFF. As DNA, the CDR3 is TGCAGCGTTGGTCAAGAACAGGGGCGGACTAATGAAAAACTGTTTTTT. The J gene is TRBJ1-4, the V gene TRBV29-1; 7 positions match TRBD1. The germline V gene has CDR1 SQVTM and CDR2 ANQGSEA. The ends lost 4 bases at V and 2 bases at J; junction bases unmatched: 10. The CDR3 totals 16 residues.

V usage is TRBV7-9 and J usage is TRBJ1-4; 7 positions match TRBD1. Germline CDR1 SEHNR, CDR2 FQNEAQ (reference sequence). The CDR3 contains 13 residues. With V trimmed by 8 bases and J by 5 bases, 5 bases remained unmatched. The CDR3, as DNA: TGTGCCAGCCGGCCGACAGGGAATGAAAAACTGTTTTTT. Translated: CASRPTGNEKLFF. The full variable domain, rest sourced from reference TRBV7-9 and TRBJ1-4, is DTGVSQNPRHKITKRGQNVTFRCDPISEHNRLYWYRQTLGQGPEFLTYFQNEAQLEKSRLLSDRFSAERPKGSFSTLEIQRTEQGDSAMYLCASRPTGNEKLFFGSGTQLSVL.

This sequence joins TRBV6-5 and TRBJ2-5, with 10 bases matching TRBD1. Trimming at V came to 6 bases and at J to 4 bases, leaving 5 bases not matched to a gene. Germline V CDR1 and CDR2: MNHEY, SVGAGI. The CDR3 runs 14 residues. Here the CDR3 reads CASRPDRGRETQYF. The DNA for the CDR3 is TGTGCCAGCAGACCCGACAGGGGGCGAGAGACCCAGTACTTC.

This chain joins TRBV27 and TRBJ2-3; D is uncertain. Trimming shortened V by 3 bases and J by 5 bases, and 9 bases separated the two germline ends. The CDR3 has 13 amino acids. Germline lookup yields CDR1 MNHEY and CDR2 SMNVEV (reference sequence). The CDR3 DNA sequence: TGTGCCAGCAGTTTGGGCAGTGAAGATACGCAGTATTTT. This gives the protein CASSLGSEDTQYF.

This clone was counted a few times. V is TRBV7-8 and J is TRBJ2-1; D unclear. In germline, CDR1 is SGHVS, CDR2 FQNEAQ. Trimming stripped 5 bases from V and 6 bases from J, with 20 bases between. The CDR3 runs to 16 residues. CDR3 in amino acids: CASSPPIPKPPNEQFF. The CDR3 region has the DNA TGTGCCAGCAGCCCCCCGATCCCAAAGCCTCCCAATGAGCAGTTCTTC.

The V gene is TRBV6-5, the J gene TRBJ2-3, with TRBD2 matching 9 bases. Germline V gene lookup returns CDR1 MNHEY and CDR2 SVGAGI. Trimming took 5 bases from V and 15 from J; bases not matched to a gene: 12. This CDR3 region has 13 residues. The CDR3 DNA is TGTGCCAGCAGTCCGGGTGGGGGACTAGCACCTTATTTT. Encoded protein: CASSPGGGLAPYF.

This chain connects TRBV29-1 to TRBJ1-4, with a weak D call TRBD1 (6 bases). The CDR3 is 15 residues long. V gave up 2 bases and J gave up 4 bases, with 14 bases separating them. Germline CDR1 and CDR2: SQVTM and ANQGSEA. CDR3 sequence reads: CSVEYPQGDNEKLFF. In DNA, the CDR3 is TGCAGCGTTGAATACCCACAGGGTGATAATGAAAAACTGTTTTTT.

This clone was seen a handful of times. CDR3: CASSPPRTTDNEQFF. The CDR3 DNA follows: TGCGCCAGCAGCCCGCCGAGGACTACGGATAATGAGCAGTTCTTC. The chain is built from TRBV5-1 and TRBJ2-1, with D possibly matching TRBD2 (6 bases). Trimming pared 4 bases from V and 7 bases from J, leaving 18 bases between. The CDR3 has 15 residues. CDR1 is SGHRS, CDR2 YFSETQ, per germline.

This clone was counted only a few times. The chain uses TRBV4-3 and TRBJ1-2; the match to TRBD1 covers 7 bases. This CDR3 has 16 amino acids. V dropped 2 bases and J dropped 1; count of bases not matched to a gene: 7. Per germline, CDR1 LGHNA and CDR2 YSLEER. The CDR3 bases are TGCGCCAGCAGCCAACCTAGACAGGGAATTAACTATGGCTACACCTTC. Its protein product is CASSQPRQGINYGYTF.

The sample holds a few counts of this clone. The V gene is TRBV5-1, the J gene TRBJ1-1; D not certain. This CDR3 has 14 amino acids. Trimming removed 6 bases at V and 5 bases at J, with 17 bases between. CDR1 and CDR2 (germline): SGHRS, YFSETQ. The CDR3 region is CASNPRAGVTEAFF. The CDR3 region has the DNA TGCGCCAGCAACCCGAGGGCAGGAGTAACTGAAGCTTTCTTT.

This clone was seen a handful of times. J is TRBJ1-4 and V is TRBV2; TRBD1 matches 9 bases. The CDR3 is 12 amino acids. The V segment lost 10 bases and the J segment 7 bases; nucleotides outside the gene matches: 4. CDR1 SNHLY and CDR2 FYNNEI come from the germline V gene. This chain's CDR3 is CATGQGSEKLFF. The CDR3 DNA reads TGTGCCACCGGACAGGGGAGTGAAAAACTGTTTTTT.

V is TRBV14 and J is TRBJ2-3; D is possibly TRBD1 (5 bases). CDR1 and CDR2 from the germline V gene are SGHDN and FVKESK. V lost 2 bases, J lost 5 bases, and 14 bases lay in between. This CDR3 spans 15 amino acids. Here the CDR3 DNA reads TGTGCCAGCAGCCAATCGCACAGGACCATAGATACGCAGTATTTT. Amino acid sequence: CASSQSHRTIDTQYF.

There are a few counts of this clone. The chain has TRBV11-2 and TRBJ1-1, with D perhaps TRBD1 (5 bases). The V end was cut by 5 bases, the J end by 0 bases, with 10 bases between. The V gene's germline CDR1 is SGHAT and CDR2 FQNNGV. The CDR3 totals 14 residues. The CDR3 DNA reads TGTGCCAGCAGCGGAGGGGATATGAACACTGAAGCTTTCTTT. Translation gives CASSGGDMNTEAFF.

This rearrangement joins TRBV4-1 to TRBJ1-4; 12 bases align to TRBD1. Germline values: CDR1 MGHRA, CDR2 YSYEKL. J gave up 7 bases and V 4 bases, and 4 bases lay outside the gene matches. The CDR3 consists of 15 residues. The CDR3 reads CASSRRDRGPEKLFF. The CDR3, as DNA: TGCGCCAGCAGCCGCCGGGACAGGGGGCCTGAAAAACTGTTTTTT.

The table lists this clone with a few counts. Here the CDR3 DNA reads TGTGCCAGCAGGGGACAGGGTAGCACCGGGGAGCTGTTTTTT. Residues: CASRGQGSTGELFF. The chain carries TRBV14 and TRBJ2-2; TRBD1 matches 9 bases. In germline, CDR1 is SGHDN, CDR2 FVKESK. The V and J ends lost 6 bases and 4 bases, in that order; junction bases with no gene match: 3. This CDR3 spans 14 amino acids.

The V and J genes are TRBV27 and TRBJ2-7; 8 bases match TRBD1. Germline V gene data show CDR1 as MNHEY and CDR2 as SMNVEV (reference sequence). CDR3 size: 13 residues. The ends lost 5 bases at V and 3 bases at J; junction bases unmatched: 3. DNA for the CDR3: TGTGCCAGCAGTCCCAGGGGGCTCTACGAGCAGTACTTC. Amino acid sequence: CASSPRGLYEQYF.

This clone was seen a few times. V gene TRBV6-5 combines with J gene TRBJ1-6; no definite D call. CDR1 MNHEY and CDR2 SVGAGI come from the germline V gene. The V end lost 6 bases, the J end lost 6 bases, and 9 bases lay between the germline ends. The CDR3 is 13 residues long. The CDR3 DNA is TGTGCCAGCAGACGGAGCAGTAATTCACCCCTCCACTTT. Its protein product is CASRRSSNSPLHF.

The chain is built from TRBV13 and TRBJ2-1; TRBD2 matches at 9 bases. CDR3 length: 15 amino acids. The germline V gene has CDR1 PRHDT and CDR2 FYEKMQ (reference sequence). Losses at the gene ends were 5 bases for V and 12 bases for J; bases not matched to a gene: 14. The CDR3 is CASSPGYAGGPRQFF. The DNA of the CDR3 is TGTGCCAGCAGCCCCGGTTATGCGGGGGGGCCACGGCAGTTCTTC. The full variable domain, completed using reference TRBV13 and TRBJ2-1, is AAGVIQSPRHLIKEKRETATLKCYPIPRHDTVYWYQQGPGQDPQFLISFYEKMQSDKGSIPDRFSAQQFSDYHSELNMSSLELGDSALYFCASSPGYAGGPRQFFGPGTRLTVL.

CDR3 nucleotide sequence: TGTGCCAGCAGTTACAGGAGAGGGGGGGGGACCTACGAGCAGTACTTC. Its protein is CASSYRRGGGTYEQYF. The rearrangement links TRBV6-5 to TRBJ2-7, with D possibly matching TRBD2 (7 bases). With 2 bases removed from V and 2 bases from J, the gap between germline ends came to 16 bases. Germline V gives CDR1 MNHEY, CDR2 SVGAGI. This CDR3 is built from 16 residues.

In its sample, this clone was seen a few times. The J gene is TRBJ1-2, the V gene TRBV28; the D is unclear. CDR3 length: 14 amino acids. V gave up 3 bases and J gave up 1 base, with 9 bases separating them. Germline V gene sequence: CDR1 MDHEN, CDR2 SYDVKM. CDR3 DNA sequence: TGTGCCAGCAGTTTGGGCAGGATTAACTATGGCTACACCTTC. Translating it yields CASSLGRINYGYTF.

This clone was seen only a few times. The chain combines TRBV6-6 with TRBJ2-1, with unresolved D. The CDR3 sequence is 11 residues long. CDR1 is MNHNY, CDR2 SVGAGI, per germline (reference sequence). The V end was cut by 5 bases, the J end by 9 bases, with 8 bases between. This CDR3 is CASSQSTEQFF. CDR3 nucleotide sequence: TGTGCCAGCAGTCAATCTACTGAGCAGTTCTTC.

The chain employs TRBV6-5 and TRBJ2-7, with TRBD1 matching 7 bases. Germline V gives CDR1 MNHEY, CDR2 SVGAGI. The CDR3 runs to 13 residues. The trim removed 5 bases at V and 9 bases at J, leaving 10 bases unmatched. The CDR3 DNA follows: TGTGCCAGCAGTGTTGACAGGGAAGGGGGGCAGTACTTC. It yields the protein CASSVDREGGQYF.